A single sample is the source of the 13 T cell receptor beta chains below, sequenced in a study of response to subunit inactivated influenza vaccine. TCRdb itself ran the RT-PCR reads through MiXCR, one entry per CDR3 protein. The sample yields hundreds of thousands of distinct CDR3 sequences, about 8% seen once. The source material was PBMCs from blood, sampled approximately 25 months after vaccination. These receptors were obtained from a man aged 45-69 years who received an inactivated influenza vaccine.

The chain joins TRBV5-1 to TRBJ2-3, with D unresolved. Germline V CDR1 and CDR2: SGHRS, YFSETQ. The V gene lost 0 bases and the J gene lost 5 bases, with 4 bases spanning the gap. The CDR3 is 12 residues long. CDR3 nucleotides: TGCGCCAGCAGCTTGGACGGAGATACGCAGTATTTT. The encoded protein is CASSLDGDTQYF. The variable domain in full, with the rest retrieved from reference TRBV5-1 and TRBJ2-3, is KAGVTQTPRYLIKTRGQQVTLSCSPISGHRSVSWYQQTPGQGLQFLFEYFSETQRNKGNFPGRFSGRQFSNSRSEMNVSTLELGDSALYLCASSLDGDTQYFGPGTRLTVL.

The chain carries TRBV29-1 and TRBJ2-5; 9 bases map to TRBD1. Germline CDR1 reads SQVTM; CDR2 reads ANQGSEA. The V and J ends lost 0 bases and 7 bases, in that order; junction bases with no gene match: 3. This CDR3 region has 13 residues. The CDR3 sequence is CSVEEATGGTQYF. CDR3 bases: TGCAGCGTTGAAGAAGCGACAGGGGGGACCCAGTACTTC. The full variable domain, completed using reference TRBV29-1 and TRBJ2-5, is SAVISQKPSRDICQRGTSLTIQCQVDSQVTMMFWYRQQPGQSLTLIATANQGSEATYESGFVIDKFPISRPNLTFSTLTVSNMSPEDSSIYLCSVEEATGGTQYFGPGTRLLVL.

This clonotype was seen more than once but under ten times. The V call is TRBV6-2 or TRBV6-3, the J call TRBJ2-2, with D maybe TRBD2 (6 bases). The germline V gene has CDR1 MNHEY and CDR2 SVGEGT. The germline V and J ends were trimmed by 8 bases and 1 base, with 11 bases remaining between them. The CDR3 extends over 14 amino acids. This chain's CDR3 is CASVLAENTGELFF. The CDR3 DNA reads TGTGCCAGCGTCTTAGCGGAGAACACCGGGGAGCTGTTTTTT.

J is TRBJ2-3 and V is TRBV5-5; 7 positions match TRBD1. Germline CDR1 reads SGHKS; CDR2 reads YYEKEE (reference sequence). Trimming took 1 base from V and 6 from J; bases not matched to a gene: 14. CDR3 length equals 17 residues. Here the CDR3 reads CASSLFEGARAGDTQYF. Written as DNA, the CDR3 is TGTGCCAGCAGCTTGTTTGAGGGGGCGCGGGCTGGGGATACGCAGTATTTT.

This clonotype has just a few counts. The rearrangement uses TRBV20-1 and TRBJ2-2, with no clear D. The CDR3 contains 14 residues. Per the germline V gene, CDR1 is DFQATT and CDR2 is SNEGSKA (reference sequence). Trimming stripped 6 bases from V and 3 bases from J, with 14 bases between. The CDR3 is CSAPVNTHTGELFF. DNA for the CDR3: TGCAGTGCCCCGGTGAACACCCACACCGGGGAGCTGTTTTTT.

Only a few counts were recorded for this clonotype. The chain is built from TRBV20-1 and TRBJ2-3, with TRBD2 identical over 7 bases. The CDR3 contains 14 residues. CDR1 is DFQATT, CDR2 SNEGSKA, per germline (reference sequence). The junction had 4 bases not matched to a gene; V was cut back by 4 bases and J by 0 bases. The CDR3 DNA sequence: TGCAGTGCTAAGACTAGCAGTAGCACAGATACGCAGTATTTT. Its protein is CSAKTSSSTDTQYF.

Only a few counts were recorded for this clonotype. The V gene is TRBV7-2, the J gene TRBJ1-5; 8 bases map to TRBD1. The length of the CDR3 is 15 residues. Germline CDR1 and CDR2: SGHTA and FQGNSA. The trim removed 3 bases at V and 4 bases at J, leaving 5 bases unmatched. CDR3 loop: CASSLGQAQNQPQHF. CDR3 sequence (DNA): TGTGCCAGCAGCTTGGGACAGGCCCAAAATCAGCCCCAGCATTTT.

This clonotype was counted only a few times. This chain connects TRBV12-3 or TRBV12-4 to TRBJ2-7; 11 nucleotides align to TRBD2. Trimming took 5 bases from V and 10 from J; bases not matched to a gene: 7. The CDR3 runs to 13 residues. CDR3 DNA sequence: TGTGCCAGCAGTCTGACTAGCGGGATAAAACAGTACTTC. The encoded protein is CASSLTSGIKQYF.

The chain is built from TRBV30 and TRBJ1-1; 9 nucleotides line up with TRBD1. Unmatched junction bases numbered 8, after V lost 2 bases and J lost 1 base. CDR1 and CDR2 from the germline V gene are GTSNPN and SVGIG (reference sequence). The CDR3 is 16 residues long. CDR3 DNA sequence: TGTGCCTGGAGTAGGGGGGACAGGGTTACGAACACTGAAGCTTTCTTT. It encodes CAWSRGDRVTNTEAFF.

The table lists this clonotype with a few counts. The rearrangement uses TRBV23-1 and TRBJ2-2, with D tentatively TRBD1 or TRBD2 (5 bases each). TRBV23-1 carries the ORF label, with uncertain function. CDR3 length equals 16 residues. V lost 1 base to trimming and J lost 3 bases, with 12 bases between them. The CDR3 protein is CASSQLEGTDTGELFF. CDR3 nucleotides: TGCGCCAGCAGTCAATTAGAGGGGACGGACACCGGGGAGCTGTTTTTT.

This clonotype was seen more than once but under ten times. The V call is TRBV3-1, the J call TRBJ2-1; 7 nucleotides line up with TRBD2. This CDR3 has 17 amino acids. Germline V gene data show CDR1 as LGHDT and CDR2 as YNNKEL (reference sequence). The V segment lost 0 bases and the J segment 4 bases; nucleotides outside the gene matches: 9. DNA of the CDR3: TGTGCCAGCAGCCAAGAGAGGCTAGCGGCGAATTACAATGAGCAGTTCTTC. This encodes CASSQERLAANYNEQFF.

The J gene is TRBJ2-5, the V gene TRBV7-9; D might be TRBD1 (6 bases). The V end was cut by 4 bases, the J end by 0 bases, with 12 bases between. CDR3 size: 15 residues. The germline CDR1 and CDR2 sequences are SEHNR and FQNEAQ (reference sequence). CDR3 protein: CASSSGQSYQETQYF. The CDR3 DNA sequence: TGTGCCAGCAGCTCCGGACAGAGTTACCAAGAGACCCAGTACTTC.

This clonotype was seen more than once but under ten times. This rearrangement joins TRBV24-1 to TRBJ2-3; D unclear. This CDR3 has 13 residues. Germline CDR1 is KGHDR and CDR2 is SFDVKD. Trimming cost V 6 bases and J 2 bases, with 8 bases left between them. CDR3 sequence (DNA): TGTGCCACCAGTTCAGACCACACAGATACGCAGTATTTT. Translation gives CATSSDHTDTQYF.